This is a list of T cell receptor beta chains from one sample in a study of cytomegalovirus exposure and HLA in healthy donors. The method was immunoSEQ multiplex PCR; TCRdb's version includes in-frame clones alone and lacks a portion of them. Of about 140,000 clones listed, approximately 57% are singletons. The sample comprised PBMCs. These receptors originate from a male donor in good health and CMV-seronegative. Each CDR3 is given with its conserved first and last residue.

J: TRBJ2-3; V: TRBV6-5; length: 16; CDR3: CASSSPGDASTDTQYF
J: TRBJ1-2; V: TRBV4-2; length: 16; CDR3: CASSPPTRTGDYGYTF
J: TRBJ1-2; V: TRBV5-1; length: 15; CDR3: CASSSGTVTNYGYTF
J: TRBJ1-1; V: TRBV19; length: 15; CDR3: CASSRQGREHTEAFF
J: TRBJ2-7; V: TRBV5-4; length: 14; CDR3: CASSPGQLVYEQYF
J: TRBJ1-1; V: TRBV7-2; length: 14; CDR3: CASSQAGIVTEAFF
J: TRBJ2-1; V: TRBV19; length: 16; CDR3: CASSMGQGPSYNEQFF
J: TRBJ2-5; V: TRBV14; length: 14; CDR3: CASSQGRLVETQYF
J: TRBJ1-5; V: TRBV7-8; length: 15; CDR3: CASTKLEGAGQPQHF
J: TRBJ1-2; V: TRBV6-5; length: 14; CDR3: CASSYLPEGNGYTF
J: TRBJ1-2; V: TRBV19; length: 15; CDR3: CASSIGTGANYGYTF
J: TRBJ1-2; V: TRBV28; length: 14; CDR3: CASSRSGSDYGYTF
J: TRBJ1-2; V: TRBV2; length: 12; CDR3: CASSEQLTGSNF
J: TRBJ2-7; V: TRBV29-1; length: 18; CDR3: CSVELAEGWGRPRNEQYF
J: TRBJ2-5; V: TRBV11-2; length: 13; CDR3: CASSRGQQETQYF
J: TRBJ2-1; V: TRBV25-1; length: 15; CDR3: CASSVPGQVDNEQFF
J: TRBJ2-5; V: TRBV29-1; length: 14; CDR3: CSVVQLAGVETQYF
J: TRBJ2-3; V: TRBV5-1; length: 14; CDR3: CASKRGSNTDTQYF
J: TRBJ1-2; V: TRBV7-9; length: 15; CDR3: CASSLGSAGNYGYTF
J: TRBJ2-1; V: TRBV6-5; length: 14; CDR3: CASSYGQVRNEQFF
J: TRBJ2-7; V: TRBV30; length: 13; CDR3: CAWSVDPTAGGYF
J: TRBJ2-2; V: TRBV6-5; length: 13; CDR3: CASSRDTTGELFF
J: TRBJ1-6; V: TRBV6-6; length: 14; CDR3: CASSYRQGNSPLHF
J: TRBJ2-4; V: TRBV28; length: 19; CDR3: CASSPRTGRNLLAKNIQYF
J: TRBJ2-3; V: TRBV7-2; length: 14; CDR3: CASSHLGGGVTQYF
J: TRBJ2-2; V: TRBV7-3; length: 14; CDR3: CASSPTTGAGELFF
J: TRBJ1-5; V: TRBV6-1; length: 13; CDR3: CASFRDSNQPQHF
J: TRBJ2-1; V: TRBV7-9; length: 15; CDR3: CATRPGSGGANEQFF
J: TRBJ2-5; V: TRBV2; length: 15; CDR3: CASRGDRAGGETQYF
J: TRBJ1-5; V: TRBV10-3; length: 15; CDR3: CAIRDRVGPDQPQHF
J: TRBJ1-4; V: TRBV7-9; length: 18; CDR3: CASSPIPGARGANEKLFF
J: TRBJ2-5; V: TRBV7-9; length: 13; CDR3: CASRIGGEETQYF
J: TRBJ2-7; V: TRBV27; length: 14; CDR3: CASSLTGRSYEQYF
J: TRBJ1-5; V: TRBV4-1; length: 15; CDR3: CASSQRGHSNQPQHF
J: NA; V: TRBV5-5; length: 14; CDR3: CASSTTDRVYEQYF
J: TRBJ2-7; V: TRBV18; length: 16; CDR3: CASSPDLRTGYYEQYF
J: TRBJ2-7; V: TRBV4-3; length: 14; CDR3: CASSPHTGAYEQYF
J: TRBJ2-2; V: TRBV11-2; length: 11; CDR3: CASSLVLELFF
J: TRBJ2-1; V: TRBV7-9; length: 16; CDR3: CASSPDTGLAKNEQFF
J: TRBJ2-5; V: TRBV28; length: 18; CDR3: CASSSGPRTGGYQETQYF
J: TRBJ2-3; V: TRBV15; length: 13; CDR3: CATSSLGETRKYF
J: TRBJ2-7; V: TRBV5-1; length: 14; CDR3: CASSLIAGPYEQYF
J: TRBJ2-2; V: TRBV19; length: 19; CDR3: CASSGAGTGGLSLTGELFF
J: TRBJ2-7; V: TRBV27; length: 15; CDR3: CASSFGLPISYEQYF
J: TRBJ1-3; V: TRBV30; length: 18; CDR3: CAWSITRDRGGSGNTIYF
J: TRBJ2-7; V: TRBV10-1; length: 18; CDR3: CASSESGTSGGPLREQYF
J: TRBJ2-1; V: TRBV12-1; length: 16; CDR3: CASSPGASGAYNEQFF
J: TRBJ1-5; V: TRBV10-2; length: 15; CDR3: CASSPDSYSNQPQHF
J: TRBJ2-1; V: TRBV6-4; length: 15; CDR3: CASSPTGGSYNEQFF
J: TRBJ2-3; V: TRBV7-3; length: 14; CDR3: CASSLSGGEDTQYF
J: TRBJ1-4; V: TRBV19; length: 13; CDR3: CASAQGVGEKLFF
J: TRBJ1-2; V: TRBV18; length: 15; CDR3: CASSPGRGRYYGYTF
J: TRBJ2-3; V: TRBV4-3; length: 15; CDR3: CASSLSGGAGDTQYF
J: TRBJ2-2; V: TRBV5-1; length: 15; CDR3: CASSLDSPNTGELFF
J: TRBJ1-4; V: TRBV7-8; length: 16; CDR3: CASSLEARVPNEKLFF
J: TRBJ2-1; V: TRBV10-2; length: 13; CDR3: CARSGGYDNEQFF
J: TRBJ2-2; V: TRBV27; length: 15; CDR3: CASSSSGTNTGELFF
J: TRBJ2-1; V: TRBV2; length: 14; CDR3: CASSGTGVDNEQFF
J: TRBJ2-7; V: TRBV9; length: 15; CDR3: CTSSGTSGATYEQYF